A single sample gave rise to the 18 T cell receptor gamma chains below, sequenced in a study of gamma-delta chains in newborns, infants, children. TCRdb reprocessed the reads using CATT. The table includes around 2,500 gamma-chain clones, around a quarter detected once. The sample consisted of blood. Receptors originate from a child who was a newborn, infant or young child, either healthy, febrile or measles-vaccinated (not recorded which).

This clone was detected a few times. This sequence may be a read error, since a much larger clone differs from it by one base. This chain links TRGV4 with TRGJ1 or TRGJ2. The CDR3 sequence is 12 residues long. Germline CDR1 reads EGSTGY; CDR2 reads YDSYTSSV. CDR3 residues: CATWEGNYEKLF. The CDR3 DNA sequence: TGTGCCACCTGGGAGGGGAATTATGAGAAACTCTTT.

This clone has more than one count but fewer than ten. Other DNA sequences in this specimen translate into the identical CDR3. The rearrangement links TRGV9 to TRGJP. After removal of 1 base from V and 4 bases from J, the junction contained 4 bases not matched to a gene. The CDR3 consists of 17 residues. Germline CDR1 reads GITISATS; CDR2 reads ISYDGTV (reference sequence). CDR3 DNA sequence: TGTGCCTTGTGGGAGGTTGGACAAGAGTTGGGCAAAAAAATCAAGGTATTT. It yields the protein CALWEVGQELGKKIKVF.

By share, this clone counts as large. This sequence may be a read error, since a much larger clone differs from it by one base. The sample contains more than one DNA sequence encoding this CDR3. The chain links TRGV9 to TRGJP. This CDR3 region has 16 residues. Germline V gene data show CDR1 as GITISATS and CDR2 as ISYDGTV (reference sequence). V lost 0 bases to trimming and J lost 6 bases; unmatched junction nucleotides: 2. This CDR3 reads CALWEVRELGKKIKVF. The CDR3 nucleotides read TGTGCCTTGTGGGAGGTGCGAGAGTTGGGCAAAAAAATCAAGGTATTT.

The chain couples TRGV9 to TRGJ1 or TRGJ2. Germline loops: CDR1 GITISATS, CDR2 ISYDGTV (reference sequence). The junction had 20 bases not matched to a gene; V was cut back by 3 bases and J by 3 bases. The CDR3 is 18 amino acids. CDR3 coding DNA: TGTGCCTTGTGGGAGCGTAGAACAAACCTAGAATCTTATTATAAGAAACTCTTT. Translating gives CALWERRTNLESYYKKLF.

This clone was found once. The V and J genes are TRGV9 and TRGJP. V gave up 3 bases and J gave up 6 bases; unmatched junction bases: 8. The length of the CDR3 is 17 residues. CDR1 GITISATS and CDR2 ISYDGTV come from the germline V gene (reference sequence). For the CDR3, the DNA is TGTGCCTTGTGGGAGTCGTCCAGAGAGTTGGGCAAAAAAATCAAGGTATTT. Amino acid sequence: CALWESSRELGKKIKVF.

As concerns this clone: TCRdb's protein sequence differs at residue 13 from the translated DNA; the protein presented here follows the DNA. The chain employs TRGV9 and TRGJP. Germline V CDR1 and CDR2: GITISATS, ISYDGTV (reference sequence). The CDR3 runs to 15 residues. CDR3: CALWDEELGKKIEVF. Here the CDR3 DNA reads TGTGCCTTGTGGGATGAAGAGTTGGGCAAAAAAATCGAGGTATTT.

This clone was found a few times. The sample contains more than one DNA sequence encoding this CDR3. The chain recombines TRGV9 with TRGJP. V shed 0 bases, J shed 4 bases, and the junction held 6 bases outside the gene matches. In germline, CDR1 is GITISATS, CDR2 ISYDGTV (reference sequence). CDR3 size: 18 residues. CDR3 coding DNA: TGTGCCTTGTGGGAGGTGCAACCCCAAGAGTTGGGCAAAAAAATCAAGGTATTT. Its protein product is CALWEVQPQELGKKIKVF.

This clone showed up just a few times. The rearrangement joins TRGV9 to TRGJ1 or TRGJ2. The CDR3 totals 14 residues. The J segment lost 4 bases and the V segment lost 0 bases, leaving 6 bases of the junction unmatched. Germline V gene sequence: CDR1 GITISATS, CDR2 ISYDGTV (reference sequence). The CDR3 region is CALWEVRGYYKKLF. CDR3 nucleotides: TGTGCCTTGTGGGAGGTGCGGGGGTATTATAAGAAACTCTTT.

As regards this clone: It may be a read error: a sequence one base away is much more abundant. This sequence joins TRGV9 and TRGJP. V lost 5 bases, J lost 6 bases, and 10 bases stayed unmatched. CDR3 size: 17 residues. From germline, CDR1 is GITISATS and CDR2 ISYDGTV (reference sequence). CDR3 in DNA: TGTGCCTTGTGGGGGGGCCGCGGAGAGTTGGGCAAAAAAATCAAGGTATTT. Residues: CALWGGRGELGKKIKVF.

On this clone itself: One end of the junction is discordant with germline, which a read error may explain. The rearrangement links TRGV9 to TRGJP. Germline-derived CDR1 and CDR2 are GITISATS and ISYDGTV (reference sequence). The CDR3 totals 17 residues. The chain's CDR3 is CASWDSDKELGKKIKVF. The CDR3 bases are TGTGCCTCGTGGGATTCCGATAAAGAGTTGGGCAAAAAAATCAAGGTATTT.

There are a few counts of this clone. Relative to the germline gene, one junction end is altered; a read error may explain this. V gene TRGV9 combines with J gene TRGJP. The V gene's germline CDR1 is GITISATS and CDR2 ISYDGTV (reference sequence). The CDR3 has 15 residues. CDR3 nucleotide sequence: TGTGCCGTGTGGGGCAGCGGGTTGGGCAAAAAAATCAAGGTATTT. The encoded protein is CAVWGSGLGKKIKVF.

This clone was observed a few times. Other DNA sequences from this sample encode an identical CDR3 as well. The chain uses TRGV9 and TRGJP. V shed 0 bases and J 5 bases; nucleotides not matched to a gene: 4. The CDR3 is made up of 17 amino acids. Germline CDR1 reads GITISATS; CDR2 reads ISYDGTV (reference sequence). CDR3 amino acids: CALWEVLEELGKKIKVF. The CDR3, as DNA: TGTGCCTTGTGGGAGGTGCTCGAAGAGTTGGGCAAAAAAATCAAGGTATTT.

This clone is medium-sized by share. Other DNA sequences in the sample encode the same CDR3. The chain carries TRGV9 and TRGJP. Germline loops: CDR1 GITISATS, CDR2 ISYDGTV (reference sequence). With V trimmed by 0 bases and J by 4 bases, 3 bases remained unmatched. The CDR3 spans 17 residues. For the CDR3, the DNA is TGTGCCTTGTGGGAGGTGCGCCAAGAGTTGGGCAAAAAAATCAAGGTATTT. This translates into CALWEVRQELGKKIKVF.

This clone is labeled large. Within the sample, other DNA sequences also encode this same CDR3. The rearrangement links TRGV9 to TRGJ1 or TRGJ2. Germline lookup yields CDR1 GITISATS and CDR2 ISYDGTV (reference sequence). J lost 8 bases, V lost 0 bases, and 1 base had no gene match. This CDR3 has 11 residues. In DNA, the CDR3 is TGTGCCTTGTGGGAGGTGAATAAGAAACTCTTT. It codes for CALWEVNKKLF.

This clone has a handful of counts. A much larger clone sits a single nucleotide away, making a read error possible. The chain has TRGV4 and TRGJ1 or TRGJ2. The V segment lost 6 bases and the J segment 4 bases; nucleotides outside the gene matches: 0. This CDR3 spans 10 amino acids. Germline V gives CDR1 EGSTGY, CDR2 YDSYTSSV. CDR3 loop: CATWYYKKLF. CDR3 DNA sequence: TGTGCCACCTGGTATTATAAGAAACTCTTT.

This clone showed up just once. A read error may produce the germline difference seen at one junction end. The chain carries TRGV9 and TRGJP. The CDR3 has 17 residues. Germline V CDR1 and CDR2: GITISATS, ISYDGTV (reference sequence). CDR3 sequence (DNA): TGTGCCTTGTGGGAGGCGAAGCAAGAGTCGGGCAAAAAAATCAAGGTATTT. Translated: CALWEAKQESGKKIKVF.

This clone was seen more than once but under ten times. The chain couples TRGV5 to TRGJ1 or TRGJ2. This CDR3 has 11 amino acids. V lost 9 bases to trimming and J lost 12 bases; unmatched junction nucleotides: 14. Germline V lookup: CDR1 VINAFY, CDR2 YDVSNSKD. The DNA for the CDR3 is TGTGCCACCCCCGATACCGTCGGGAAACTCTTT. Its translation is CATPDTVGKLF.

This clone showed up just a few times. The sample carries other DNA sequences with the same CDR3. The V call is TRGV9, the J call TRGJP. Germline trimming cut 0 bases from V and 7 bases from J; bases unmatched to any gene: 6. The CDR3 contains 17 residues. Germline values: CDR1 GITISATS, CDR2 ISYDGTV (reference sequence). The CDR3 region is CALWEVHNELGKKIKVF. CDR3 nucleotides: TGTGCCTTGTGGGAGGTGCATAACGAGTTGGGCAAAAAAATCAAGGTATTT.